These 22 T cell receptor beta chains were sequenced from one sample in a study of Ad26.COV2.S vaccination and SARS-CoV-2 variants. The protocol was immunoSEQ multiplex PCR, while the TCRdb copy is restricted to in-frame clones and leaves out a portion. The profile covers 300,000 to 450,000 clones, with about 91% appearing a single time and roughly 3.9% taken by the ten largest. Sequencing was performed on peripheral blood, taken after recovery from COVID-19. The origin of the receptors is a human donor who had recovered from COVID-19.

The chain uses TRBV6-2 or TRBV6-3 and TRBJ1-3; D is ambiguous. V was pared by 3 bases and J by 0 bases, with 12 bases between. There are 16 residues in the CDR3. Germline values: CDR1 MNHEY, CDR2 SVGEGT. In DNA form, the CDR3 reads TGTGCCAGCAGTTATCTTTCCGGGAGCTCTGGAAACACCATATATTTT. Amino acid sequence: CASSYLSGSSGNTIYF.

The rearrangement links TRBV5-6 to TRBJ1-4; D is possibly TRBD1 (6 bases). V lost 4 bases and J 6 bases, leaving 13 bases between the germline ends. The CDR3 is 14 residues long. Germline V gives CDR1 SGHDT, CDR2 YYEEEE. CDR3 nucleotide sequence: TGTGCCAGCAGCATACAGGGTATACATGAAAAACTGTTTTTT. Encoded protein: CASSIQGIHEKLFF.

The chain employs TRBV7-9 and TRBJ1-4, with D tentatively TRBD1 (5 bases). The CDR3 covers 15 residues. V gave up 1 base and J gave up 6 bases, with 12 bases separating them. Per germline, CDR1 SEHNR and CDR2 FQNEAQ (reference sequence). The CDR3: CASSLDGGSHEKLFF. DNA for the CDR3: TGTGCCAGCAGCTTAGATGGGGGATCCCATGAAAAACTGTTTTTT.

The chain combines TRBV7-9 with TRBJ1-4; no definite D call. CDR1 and CDR2 (germline): SEHNR, FQNEAQ (reference sequence). This CDR3 spans 15 amino acids. Trimming cost V 2 bases and J 8 bases, with 15 bases left between them. The chain's CDR3 is CASSLYARADEKLFF. The CDR3 DNA reads TGTGCCAGCAGCTTATATGCGAGGGCCGACGAAAAACTGTTTTTT.

V is TRBV24-1 and J is TRBJ1-6; 9 bases map to TRBD1. Germline loops: CDR1 KGHDR, CDR2 SFDVKD. The CDR3 extends over 15 amino acids. The J segment lost 8 bases and the V segment lost 1 base, leaving 2 bases of the junction unmatched. In DNA form, the CDR3 reads TGTGCCACCAGTGATTTTGGGACAGGGTATTCACCCCTCCACTTT. Translating gives CATSDFGTGYSPLHF.

The chain combines TRBV28 with TRBJ2-7, with a tentative D call TRBD2 (6 bases). The V end was cut by 2 bases, the J end by 0 bases, with 11 bases between. The CDR3 loop spans 15 amino acids. Germline V gene sequence: CDR1 MDHEN, CDR2 SYDVKM. DNA of the CDR3: TGTGCCAGCAGTTTAGGGGGGTCGGGCTCCTACGAGCAGTACTTC. This encodes CASSLGGSGSYEQYF. Supplemented by reference TRBV28 and TRBJ2-7, the full variable domain reads DVKVTQSSRYLVKRTGEKVFLECVQDMDHENMFWYRQDPGLGLRLIYFSYDVKMKEKGDIPEGYSVSREKKERFSLILESASTNQTSMYLCASSLGGSGSYEQYFGPGTRLTVT.

The sample holds one count of this clone. V and J are TRBV19 and TRBJ1-2; D possibly corresponds to TRBD1 (5 bases). CDR1 is LNHDA and CDR2 is SQIVND in the germline V gene (reference sequence). The CDR3 length is 15 residues. Trimming took 5 bases from V and 0 from J, leaving 13 bases between them. The CDR3 loop reads CASSPGRGANYGYTF. The CDR3 nucleotides are TGTGCCAGTAGTCCAGGGAGGGGCGCTAACTATGGCTACACCTTC.

For this clone: One end of the junction is discordant with germline, which a read error may explain. This chain links TRBV7-7 with TRBJ2-6; D is unresolved. There are 14 residues in the CDR3. CDR1 is SSHAT and CDR2 is FNYEAQ in the germline V gene (reference sequence). The CDR3 loop is CASSPGSGANVLTF. The DNA for the CDR3 is TGTGCTAGCAGCCCCGGCTCTGGGGCCAACGTCCTGACTTTC.

The chain combines TRBV9 with TRBJ1-2, with TRBD1 matching 8 bases. CDR1 is SGDLS and CDR2 is YYNGEE in the germline V gene. The CDR3 covers 17 residues. The trim removed 2 bases at V and 1 base at J, leaving 10 bases unmatched. DNA of the CDR3: TGTGCCAGCAGCGTTCAGGGGGCGACAGGCCTTAACTATGGCTACACCTTC. Translated: CASSVQGATGLNYGYTF.

V usage is TRBV3-1 (or the pseudogene TRBV3-2) and J usage is TRBJ2-3, with TRBD2 matching 8 bases. Germline V gene sequence: CDR1 LGHDT, CDR2 YNNKEL (reference sequence). V lost 0 bases, J lost 3 bases, and 8 bases stayed unmatched. The CDR3 loop spans 17 amino acids. CDR3 loop: CASSQEGAGVATDTQYF. CDR3 coding DNA: TGTGCCAGCAGCCAAGAAGGAGCGGGGGTTGCAACAGATACGCAGTATTTT.

The chain is built from TRBV2 and TRBJ1-4; D is uncertain. Trimming left V 4 bases short and J 3 bases short, with 12 bases between. The length of the CDR3 is 15 residues. Germline CDR1 SNHLY, CDR2 FYNNEI. CDR3 nucleotide sequence: TGTGCCAGCAGTGTAGGAGGGAAGCCTAATGAAAAACTGTTTTTT. This codes for CASSVGGKPNEKLFF.

This chain uses TRBV9 with TRBJ2-7; D may be TRBD1 (5 bases). The germline V gene has CDR1 SGDLS and CDR2 YYNGEE. The CDR3 has 14 amino acids. Trimming stripped 0 bases from V and 3 bases from J, with 10 bases between. CDR3 protein: CASSVDDSYYEQYF. As DNA, the CDR3 is TGTGCCAGCAGCGTAGATGACAGTTACTACGAGCAGTACTTC.

The V call is TRBV18, the J call TRBJ2-1; D is unresolved. CDR3 length: 13 residues. V was pared by 0 bases and J by 8 bases, with 8 bases between. The germline V gene encodes CDR1 KGHSH and CDR2 LQKENI. CDR3 sequence reads: CASSPPVTDEQFF. The CDR3 DNA reads TGTGCCAGCTCACCACCGGTAACAGATGAGCAGTTCTTC.

The chain has TRBV27 and TRBJ1-5, with 9 bases fitting TRBD1. V dropped 8 bases and J dropped 7; count of bases not matched to a gene: 12. The V gene's germline CDR1 is MNHEY and CDR2 SMNVEV (reference sequence). This CDR3 comprises 15 residues. CDR3 nucleotide sequence: TGTGCCAGCTCCCTGCGGGGACAGGGAGTGCAGCCCCAGCATTTT. Its protein product is CASSLRGQGVQPQHF.

The chain uses TRBV4-1 and TRBJ2-7; 7 bases line up with TRBD2. The length of the CDR3 is 12 residues. The V gene end was trimmed by 7 bases and the J gene end by 7 bases; junction bases not matched to a gene: 7. Germline V gene data show CDR1 as MGHRA and CDR2 as YSYEKL. The CDR3 nucleotides are TGCGCCAGCACTAGTGCCGGGGGGGAGCAGTACTTC. This codes for CASTSAGGEQYF.

V usage is TRBV5-8 and J usage is TRBJ2-5; 15 nucleotides line up with TRBD2. V lost 4 bases, J lost 5 bases, and 6 bases stayed unmatched. This CDR3 has 16 amino acids. CDR1 is SGHTS, CDR2 YDEGEE, per germline. CDR3 residues: CASSTGTSGGPETQYF. The CDR3 DNA sequence: TGTGCCAGCAGCACGGGGACTAGCGGGGGGCCGGAGACCCAGTACTTC.

V gene TRBV11-2 combines with J gene TRBJ2-7, with 8 bases aligning to TRBD1. Germline assignment: CDR1 SGHAT and CDR2 FQNNGV. V gave up 2 bases and J gave up 4 bases; unmatched junction bases: 4. The CDR3 consists of 14 residues. CDR3 DNA sequence: TGTGCCAGCAGCTTACGCCAGGGGGCTTACGAGCAGTACTTC. Translating gives CASSLRQGAYEQYF.

The chain combines TRBV27 with TRBJ2-2, with 12 bases aligning to TRBD2. CDR1 is MNHEY and CDR2 is SMNVEV in the germline V gene (reference sequence). The length of the CDR3 is 16 residues. The V segment lost 3 bases and the J segment 7 bases; nucleotides outside the gene matches: 6. The CDR3 bases are TGTGCCAGCAGTTTCCTAGCGGGGGGGCCGGACGGGGAGCTGTTTTTT. Amino acid sequence: CASSFLAGGPDGELFF.

The V call is TRBV6-2 or TRBV6-3, the J call TRBJ2-7; D is ambiguous. V dropped 6 bases and J dropped 3 bases, with 12 bases sitting between them. Germline V gene lookup returns CDR1 MNHEY and CDR2 SVGEGT. The CDR3 length is 13 residues. CDR3 protein: CASSPSGIYEQYF. In DNA, the CDR3 is TGTGCCAGCAGCCCGAGTGGAATCTACGAGCAGTACTTC.

This chain connects TRBV18 to TRBJ2-7; maybe TRBD2 (6 bases). In germline, CDR1 is KGHSH, CDR2 LQKENI. V was pared by 6 bases and J by 3 bases, with 21 bases between. This CDR3 is 16 amino acids long. The CDR3 coding sequence is TGTGCCAGCTCGCCAGCCCCTGGAGGGGATAACTACGAGCAGTACTTC. Amino acids: CASSPAPGGDNYEQYF. Looking up the rest from reference TRBV18 and TRBJ2-7 gives the full variable domain: NAGVMQNPRHLVRRRGQEARLRCSPMKGHSHVYWYRQLPEEGLKFMVYLQKENIIDESGMPKERFSAEFPKEGPSILRIQQVVRGDSAAYFCASSPAPGGDNYEQYFGPGTRLTVT.

The chain recombines TRBV4-2 with TRBJ2-5, with 11 bases lining up with TRBD1. The CDR3 runs 15 residues. V was pared by 1 base and J by 4 bases, with 2 bases of the junction left unmatched. From germline, CDR1 is LGHNA and CDR2 YNFKEQ. In nucleotides, the CDR3 is TGTGCCAGCAGCCAAGGGACAGGGGGCCGAGAGACCCAGTACTTC. It encodes CASSQGTGGRETQYF.

This rearrangement joins TRBV7-3 to TRBJ1-1; the match to TRBD1 covers 8 bases. CDR3 length equals 14 residues. In germline, CDR1 is SGHTA, CDR2 FQGTGA. V lost 0 bases, J lost 7 bases, and 4 bases stayed unmatched. In nucleotides, the CDR3 is TGTGCCAGCAGCTTAACCAGGGGGCCTAGTGAAGCTTTCTTT. It specifies CASSLTRGPSEAFF.